This TCR beta chain was identified in a study of T cell repertoires in cytomegalovirus infection. Study as a whole: Evidence of both CMV infection and a matching HLA type came from public TCR beta signatures. Study-wide results and caveats: Individuals carrying CMV plus the relevant HLA were identified by cumulative frequency of public TCR beta families.

TCRdb recomputed calls from the reads with MiXCR, one row per CDR3 protein. The data contain 100,000 to 150,000 distinct CDR3 sequences, 32% of them singletons. The CDR3 covers 16 residues. Germline CDR1 LGHNA, CDR2 YNFKEQ. V was pared by 0 bases and J by 4 bases, with 12 bases between. In the case of this clonotype: Antigen: not known.

This TCR came from a human donor in good health (CMV status not recorded). Some clones in this sample may be carry-over from other donors' samples. The material sequenced was CD8+ T cells from cultured PBMCs, taken from culture after CMV antigen stimulation. This chain uses TRBV4-2 with TRBJ2-2; D is perhaps TRBD1 (6 bases). The DNA of the CDR3 is TGTGCCAGCAGCCAAGAGGAAGGACAGATCACCGGGGAGCTGTTTTTT. Translation: CASSQEEGQITGELFF.